These T cell receptor beta chains were read from a single sample in a study of blood T cell repertoires in COVID-19. TCRdb's copy holds only in-frame clones and misses some; the assay was immunoSEQ multiplex PCR. This table holds approximately 350,000 clones, approximately 91% found once. Input material: peripheral blood. The receptor set was obtained from a woman in her seventies with COVID-19, enrolled during active disease. Both conserved end residues are part of each CDR3. The size entry is marked missing in some rows and otherwise reads once, few, many or a size class.

- TRBJ1-2 TRBV4-1 CASSQVSGSVRGYTF
- TRBJ1-5 TRBV30 CAWSGSGLGNQPQHF
once TRBJ1-1 TRBV7-9 CASSLTQGVNTEAFF
- TRBJ1-4 TRBV7-9 CASSPAGDEKLFF
- TRBJ2-7 TRBV28 CASRRSSLIYEQYF
- TRBJ1-1 TRBV5-5 CASSFGSNTEAFF
- TRBJ2-1 TRBV27 CASSVSGGDYNEQFF
- TRBJ1-6 TRBV9 CASSVALPGNSPLHF
- TRBJ1-5 TRBV19 CASNPHQGPGNQPQHF
- TRBJ1-1 TRBV15 CATARLNTEAFF
once TRBJ1-3 TRBV28 CASSSTGGESSGNTIYF
- TRBJ1-2 TRBV18 CASSPPSSNYGYTF
- TRBJ2-5 TRBV6-5 CASSSVTGFQETQYF
- TRBJ2-1 TRBV29-1 CSETTNNEQFF
- TRBJ2-3 TRBV5-8 CASSLGLVKDTQYF
- TRBJ1-2 TRBV5-6 CASSLPDEATFYGYTF
- TRBJ1-1 TRBV2 CASSWDRSSTEAFF
- TRBJ1-5 TRBV7-2 CASGHGGNGYQPQHF
- TRBJ2-3 TRBV2 CASSALFPTDTQYF
- TRBJ2-5 TRBV12-5 CASGFLETQYF
- TRBJ2-6 TRBV5-6 CASSPGRANVLTF
- TRBJ2-5 TRBV7-2 CASSLGVSRETQYF
few TRBJ1-6 TRBV28 CASRVTGSVGPLHF
- TRBJ2-3 TRBV28 CASSPPGVWADTQYF
- TRBJ1-1 TRBV9 CASSEDSYTEAFF
- TRBJ1-5 TRBV5-6 CASSLYSNQPQHF
- TRBJ2-7 TRBV19 CASSFLAGGSYEQYF
once TRBJ1-2 TRBV27 CASSLEPRRDTYGYTF
- TRBJ1-2 TRBV2 CASSERGGGYTF
- TRBJ1-6 TRBV5-3 CARSLAPPSRDYVYSPLHF
- TRBJ2-7 TRBV27 CASSLSGDSSYEQYF
many TRBJ1-1 TRBV9 CASSPGQGNTEAFF
- TRBJ2-2 TRBV6-6 CASRDSANTGELFF
- TRBJ2-7 TRBV4-1 CASSQDTAKQYF
- TRBJ1-4 TRBV4-3 CASSQEEGSRLFF
- TRBJ2-7 TRBV3-1/TRBV3-2 CASSQAHEQYF
- TRBJ2-3 TRBV11-2 CASSLVGGREGFTDTQYF
- TRBJ2-5 TRBV19 CASRAPGGQETQYF
- TRBJ1-1 TRBV4-1 CASSQPTTGRPEAFF
- TRBJ1-6 TRBV6-2/TRBV6-3 CASSRHRATDNSPLHF
once TRBJ1-4 TRBV14 CASSPRMGEKLFF
- TRBJ1-2 TRBV27 CASSSHREFYGYTF
- TRBJ1-1 TRBV19 CASRRQPNTEAFF
- TRBJ1-6 TRBV28 CASSFRSFYNSPLHF
- TRBJ1-2 TRBV4-2 CASSRNLALVDIPNGTANYGYTF
- TRBJ1-1 TRBV7-9 CASSLQDTEAFF
- TRBJ2-7 TRBV2 CASRRQSSYEQYF
few TRBJ2-7 TRBV6-5 CASSPRGIHEQYF
- TRBJ2-2 TRBV29-1 CSVSGQGEFNGELFF
once TRBJ1-5 TRBV10-3 CAISGDREGQPQHF
once TRBJ2-3 TRBV4-1 CASSQVGRAADTQYF
- TRBJ2-7 TRBV27 CASSLSPGQGNRYEQYF
- TRBJ2-4 TRBV5-1 CASSFTVGTGAKNIQYF
- TRBJ1-5 TRBV12-3/TRBV12-4 CASSFGDLQPQHF
- TRBJ1-1 TRBV7-9 CASSLAGRNDNTEAFF